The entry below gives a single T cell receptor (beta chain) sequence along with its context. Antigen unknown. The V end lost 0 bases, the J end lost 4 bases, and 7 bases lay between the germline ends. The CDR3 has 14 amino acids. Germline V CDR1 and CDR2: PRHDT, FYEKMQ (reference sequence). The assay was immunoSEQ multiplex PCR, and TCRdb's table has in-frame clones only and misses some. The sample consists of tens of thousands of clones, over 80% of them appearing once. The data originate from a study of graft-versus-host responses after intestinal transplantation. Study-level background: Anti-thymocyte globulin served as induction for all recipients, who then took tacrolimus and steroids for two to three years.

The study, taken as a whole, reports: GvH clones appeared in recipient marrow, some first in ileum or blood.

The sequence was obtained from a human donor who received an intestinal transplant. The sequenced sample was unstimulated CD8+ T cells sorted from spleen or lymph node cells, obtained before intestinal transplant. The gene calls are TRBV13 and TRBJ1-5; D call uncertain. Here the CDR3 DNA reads TGTGCCAGCAGCTTAGGGGTACTGAATCAGCCCCAGCATTTT. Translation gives CASSLGVLNQPQHF.